This T cell receptor beta chain was observed in a study of blood T cell repertoires in COVID-19. On the study more broadly: COVID-19 samples from acute and convalescent phases originated in the United States, Italy and Spain. PBMCs, B-cell-depleted T cells, or T cells provided the cDNA or gDNA that made up the material.

Authors' processing steps: Using reference gene primer amplification, nucleated cell counts were estimated. The repertoire was sequenced with immunoSEQ multiplex PCR; TCRdb's copy has only in-frame clones and lacks some. Clonal size and the V and J genes are those of that table, whereas D and trimming came from the DNA. Of over 45,000 clones listed, approximately 80% were seen once; the top ten hold 15% to 20%. The sequence was obtained from a human donor with active or convalescent COVID-19. The donor label of this sample is uncertain. The specimen was peripheral blood.

The CDR3: CASTLLAGTYEQYF. The CDR3 region has the DNA TGTGCCAGCACACTCCTAGCGGGGACCTACGAGCAGTACTTC. The rearrangement links TRBV28 to TRBJ2-7; 9 nucleotides agree with TRBD2. Germline CDR1 reads MDHEN; CDR2 reads SYDVKM. The CDR3 consists of 14 residues. After removal of 7 bases from V and 2 bases from J, the junction contained 6 bases not matched to a gene.